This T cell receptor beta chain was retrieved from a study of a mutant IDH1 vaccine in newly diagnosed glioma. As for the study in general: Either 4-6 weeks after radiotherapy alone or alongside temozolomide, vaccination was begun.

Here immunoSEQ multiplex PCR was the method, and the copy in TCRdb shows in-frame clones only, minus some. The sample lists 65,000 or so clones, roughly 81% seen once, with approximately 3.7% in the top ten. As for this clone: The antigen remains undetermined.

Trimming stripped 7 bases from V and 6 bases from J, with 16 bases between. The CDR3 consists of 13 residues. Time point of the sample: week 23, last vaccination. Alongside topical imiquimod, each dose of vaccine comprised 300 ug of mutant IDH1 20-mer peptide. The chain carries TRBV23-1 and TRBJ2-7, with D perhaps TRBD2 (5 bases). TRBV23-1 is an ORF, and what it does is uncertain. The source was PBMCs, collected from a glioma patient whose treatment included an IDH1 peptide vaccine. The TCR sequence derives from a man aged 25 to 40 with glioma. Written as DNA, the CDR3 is TGCGCCAGCATTCCCGGGGTAGCTTCCGAGCAGTACTTC. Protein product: CASIPGVASEQYF.